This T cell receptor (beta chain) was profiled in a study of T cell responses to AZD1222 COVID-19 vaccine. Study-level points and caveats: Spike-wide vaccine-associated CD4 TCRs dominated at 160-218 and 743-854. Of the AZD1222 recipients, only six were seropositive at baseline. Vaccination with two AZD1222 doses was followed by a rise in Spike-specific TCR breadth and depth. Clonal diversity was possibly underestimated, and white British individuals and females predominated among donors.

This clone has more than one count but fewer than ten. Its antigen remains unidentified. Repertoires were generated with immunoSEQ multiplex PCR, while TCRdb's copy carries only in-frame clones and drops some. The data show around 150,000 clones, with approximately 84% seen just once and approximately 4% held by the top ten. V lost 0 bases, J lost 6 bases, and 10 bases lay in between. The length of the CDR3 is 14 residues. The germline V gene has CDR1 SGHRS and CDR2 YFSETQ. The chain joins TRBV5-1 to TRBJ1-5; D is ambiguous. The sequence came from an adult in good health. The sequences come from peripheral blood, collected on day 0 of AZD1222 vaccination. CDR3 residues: CASSLDPEGQPQHF. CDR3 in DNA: TGCGCCAGCAGCTTGGATCCGGAGGGTCAGCCCCAGCATTTT. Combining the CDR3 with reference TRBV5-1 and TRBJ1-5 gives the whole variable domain KAGVTQTPRYLIKTRGQQVTLSCSPISGHRSVSWYQQTPGQGLQFLFEYFSETQRNKGNFPGRFSGRQFSNSRSEMNVSTLELGDSALYLCASSLDPEGQPQHFGDGTRLSIL.